The present entry profiles one T cell receptor beta chain with its context. This sample was included in a study of cytomegalovirus exposure and HLA in healthy donors. This CDR3 is 17 amino acids long. Per germline, CDR1 SGHTA and CDR2 FQGTGA. Trimming removed 2 bases at V and 0 bases at J, with 14 bases between. PCR primers comprised 60 Vbeta and 13 Jbeta primers. Sequencing used immunoSEQ multiplex PCR; TCRdb keeps in-frame clones, though not all of them. In the table there are around 100,000 clones, around 69% of which are singletons. This receptor was obtained from a young man in good health and CMV-seronegative. The sequenced material came from PBMCs. The chain employs TRBV7-3 and TRBJ2-1; perhaps TRBD2 as D (5 bases). CDR3 protein: CASSLVESGSSYNEQFF. The CDR3 DNA follows: TGTGCCAGCAGCTTAGTGGAGAGCGGTAGCTCCTACAATGAGCAGTTCTTC.